Following are 24 T cell receptor beta chains from one sample sequenced in a study of T cell repertoires in cytomegalovirus infection (dated by TCRdb to between 2017 and 2020). For sequencing, an Illumina HiSeq 1500 was employed. TCRdb cleaned the public reads at Q25 with fastp, built clones with MiXCR and kept in-frame beta chains. Rows with one shared CDR3 protein collapse into an entry with the most common genes and DNA. This sample holds some 200,000 distinct CDR3 sequences; less than 9.5% were observed only once. Clones ranked in the top ten supply roughly 4.8% of the sample. Sample: PBMCs. These receptors came from a human donor in good health (CMV status not recorded). Some clones in this sample may be carry-over from other donors' samples.

This clonotype was recorded many times. The genes are TRBV7-2 and TRBJ2-5; 8 nucleotides line up with TRBD2. The CDR3 has 16 residues. V was clipped by 6 bases and J by 5 bases; unmatched bases: 14. From germline, CDR1 is SGHTA and CDR2 FQGNSA. DNA for the CDR3: TGTGCCAGCAGGTCCTGGCAAAGCGGGGGACGGGAGACCCAGTACTTC. This translates into CASRSWQSGGRETQYF.

In this sample, this clonotype turned up many times. This chain uses TRBV7-9 with TRBJ2-2; maybe TRBD2 (5 bases). This CDR3 has 14 residues. Trimming removed 5 bases from V and 6 bases from J, with 13 bases in between. Germline loops: CDR1 SEHNR, CDR2 FQNEAQ (reference sequence). The CDR3 is CASSHTERAGELFF. The CDR3 coding sequence is TGTGCCAGCAGCCACACCGAGAGGGCCGGGGAGCTGTTTTTT.

This clonotype has ten or more counts. This chain links TRBV10-3 with TRBJ1-2; D is ambiguous. Trimming removed 0 bases at V and 4 bases at J, with 6 bases between. The germline CDR1 and CDR2 sequences are ENHRY and SYGVKD. The CDR3 runs to 13 residues. CDR3 DNA: TGTGCCATCAGTGAGTCCGAAGGCTATGGCTACACCTTC. As protein: CAISESEGYGYTF.

This clonotype was recorded many times. The chain links TRBV30 to TRBJ1-3; D perhaps matches TRBD1 (5 bases). CDR3 length: 15 residues. Germline loops: CDR1 GTSNPN, CDR2 SVGIG (reference sequence). V was trimmed by 4 bases and J by 0 bases, leaving 13 bases between them. The chain's CDR3 is CAWTWDGNSGNTIYF. The DNA for the CDR3 is TGTGCCTGGACCTGGGACGGGAACTCTGGAAACACCATATATTTT.

In this sample, this clonotype turned up many times. The chain combines TRBV5-4 with TRBJ2-2; TRBD1 might be the D (5 bases). This CDR3 contains 15 residues. Germline V CDR1 and CDR2: SGHNT, YYREEE (reference sequence). V lost 4 bases and J lost 0, with 10 bases in between. The CDR3 coding sequence is TGTGCCAGCAGCAAGGACATTGCGAACACCGGGGAGCTGTTTTTT. Protein sequence: CASSKDIANTGELFF.

The chain has TRBV12-3 or TRBV12-4 and TRBJ1-1; 7 positions agree with TRBD1. Trimming removed 5 bases from V and 5 bases from J; junction bases left unmatched: 11. The CDR3 sequence is 15 residues long. CDR3 nucleotides: TGTGCCAGCAGTCTAAACAGGGGTCCGCTTACTGAAGCTTTCTTT. Its translation: CASSLNRGPLTEAFF.

The chain has TRBV29-1 and TRBJ2-5; the D gene is possibly TRBD1 (5 bases). Germline CDR1 and CDR2: SQVTM and ANQGSEA. This CDR3 contains 13 residues. Trimming left V 5 bases short and J 1 base short, with 11 bases between. CDR3 protein: CSVQRTTQETQYF. CDR3 bases: TGCAGCGTTCAGAGGACAACCCAAGAGACCCAGTACTTC. Looking up the rest from reference TRBV29-1 and TRBJ2-5 gives the full variable domain: SAVISQKPSRDICQRGTSLTIQCQVDSQVTMMFWYRQQPGQSLTLIATANQGSEATYESGFVIDKFPISRPNLTFSTLTVSNMSPEDSSIYLCSVQRTTQETQYFGPGTRLLVL.

This clonotype was seen a handful of times. V and J are TRBV6-6 and TRBJ2-7; 8 nucleotides align to TRBD1. Trimming at V came to 6 bases and at J to 5 bases, leaving 9 bases not matched to a gene. The CDR3 extends over 14 amino acids. Looked up from germline, CDR1 is MNHNY and CDR2 is SVGAGI (reference sequence). This chain's CDR3 is CASRNSDREDEQYF. CDR3 nucleotide sequence: TGTGCCAGCAGAAATTCGGACAGGGAGGACGAGCAGTACTTC.

This clonotype was counted between two and nine times. The V call is TRBV20-1, the J call TRBJ2-2; D is unclear. V shed 2 bases and J shed 3 bases, with 7 bases lying between them. This CDR3 is built from 13 residues. Germline values: CDR1 DFQATT, CDR2 SNEGSKA (reference sequence). The DNA for the CDR3 is TGCAGTGCTAGATCCGGAGACACCGGGGAGCTGTTTTTT. Protein: CSARSGDTGELFF.

This clonotype was counted ten times or more. The chain carries TRBV5-5 and TRBJ2-3, with D possibly being TRBD1 (5 bases). CDR3 length: 16 residues. CDR1 SGHKS and CDR2 YYEKEE come from the germline V gene (reference sequence). The V end lost 4 bases, the J end lost 0 bases, and 15 bases lay between the germline ends. The CDR3 DNA sequence: TGTGCCAGCAGCGTAAACTGGGGCCCTAGCACAGATACGCAGTATTTT. It codes for CASSVNWGPSTDTQYF. Full variable domain (rest looked up from reference TRBV5-5 and TRBJ2-3): DAGVTQSPTHLIKTRGQQVTLRCSPISGHKSVSWYQQVLGQGPQFIFQYYEKEERGRGNFPDRFSARQFPNYSSELNVNALLLGDSALYLCASSVNWGPSTDTQYFGPGTRLTVL.

On this clonotype: A much larger clone sits a single nucleotide away, making a read error possible. This chain uses TRBV10-3 with TRBJ1-1; 8 bases line up with TRBD1. J lost 4 bases, V lost 6 bases, and 7 bases had no gene match. The CDR3 length is 14 residues. Germline V gene data show CDR1 as ENHRY and CDR2 as SYGVKD. The CDR3 nucleotides read TGTGCCATCAGCTTCGACAGGGGAAGCACTGAAGCTTTCTTT. Its protein is CAISFDRGSTEAFF.

This clonotype was picked up many times. CDR3 coding DNA: TGCGCCAGCAGCCAAGAAGGGACAGGGGAGACTGAAGCTTTCTTT. This gives the protein CASSQEGTGETEAFF. The chain carries TRBV4-3 and TRBJ1-1, with 10 bases matching TRBD1. Trimming took 0 bases from V and 5 from J; bases not matched to a gene: 3. Per germline, CDR1 LGHNA and CDR2 YSLEER. The CDR3 has 15 amino acids.

This clonotype was seen a handful of times. The chain carries TRBV20-1 and TRBJ2-7; TRBD1 matches at 8 bases. Per the germline V gene, CDR1 is DFQATT and CDR2 is SNEGSKA (reference sequence). V was clipped by 5 bases and J by 2 bases; unmatched bases: 11. There are 15 residues in the CDR3. The DNA of the CDR3 is TGCAGTGCTTCGCTTCGGGGACAGGACCCCTACGAGCAGTACTTC. This translates into CSASLRGQDPYEQYF.

This clonotype was recorded at least ten times. V is TRBV11-2 and J is TRBJ2-3; maybe TRBD1 (6 bases). Germline V lookup: CDR1 SGHAT, CDR2 FQNNGV. V lost 3 bases and J lost 0, with 13 bases in between. This CDR3 spans 16 amino acids. The chain's CDR3 is CASSLGAHSSTDTQYF. The CDR3 DNA reads TGTGCCAGCAGCTTGGGGGCCCACAGTAGCACAGATACGCAGTATTTT.

At least ten counts were recorded for this clonotype. Here the CDR3 DNA reads TGCGCCAGCAGCCAGGGGACCTCACAGAGTCCATCTAGCTCCTACAATGAGCAGTTCTTC. Translating it yields CASSQGTSQSPSSSYNEQFF. The V gene is TRBV4-3, the J gene TRBJ2-1, with D possibly being TRBD1 or TRBD2 (5 bases each). Trimming took 3 bases from V and 0 from J, leaving 24 bases between them. This CDR3 comprises 20 residues. The germline gives CDR1 LGHNA, CDR2 YSLEER.

This clonotype was detected many times. The chain is built from TRBV20-1 and TRBJ2-2, with D perhaps matching TRBD2 (6 bases). Germline V gene lookup returns CDR1 DFQATT and CDR2 SNEGSKA (reference sequence). The CDR3 is made up of 15 amino acids. The V end was cut by 6 bases, the J end by 4 bases, with 18 bases between. In DNA, the CDR3 is TGCAGTGCCGTTGGGCGGGGCTGGGGCACCGGGGAGCTGTTTTTT. It encodes CSAVGRGWGTGELFF.

Many counts were recorded for this clonotype. The rearrangement joins TRBV7-2 to TRBJ2-3; TRBD2 matches 9 bases. The CDR3 contains 15 residues. The germline gives CDR1 SGHTA, CDR2 FQGNSA. V dropped 3 bases and J dropped 6; count of bases not matched to a gene: 7. In nucleotides, the CDR3 is TGTGCCAGCAGCTTTCTGCGGGGGGGCCGGGATACGCAGTATTTT. Translating it yields CASSFLRGGRDTQYF.

The sample holds a few counts of this clonotype. The genes are TRBV19 and TRBJ2-2; TRBD2 agrees at 13 bases. The CDR3 has 18 amino acids. Trimming cost V 5 bases and J 4 bases; bases outside gene matches: 10. Per the germline V gene, CDR1 is LNHDA and CDR2 is SQIVND (reference sequence). The DNA of the CDR3 is TGTGCCAGTAGTCTTAGACTAGCGGGGGGACCACGCACCGGGGAGCTGTTTTTT. This gives the protein CASSLRLAGGPRTGELFF.

This clonotype was seen ten or more times. This chain uses TRBV28 with TRBJ1-5, with D possibly being TRBD1 (5 bases). The V and J ends lost 8 bases and 2 bases respectively, with 10 bases between them. Looked up from germline, CDR1 is MDHEN and CDR2 is SYDVKM. There are 13 residues in the CDR3. CDR3 protein: CASGAHGNQPQHF. The CDR3 DNA follows: TGTGCCAGCGGGGCACATGGCAATCAGCCCCAGCATTTT. The whole variable domain, filled in from reference TRBV28 and TRBJ1-5, reads DVKVTQSSRYLVKRTGEKVFLECVQDMDHENMFWYRQDPGLGLRLIYFSYDVKMKEKGDIPEGYSVSREKKERFSLILESASTNQTSMYLCASGAHGNQPQHFGDGTRLSIL.

The V gene is TRBV5-5, the J gene TRBJ1-4, with TRBD1 identical over 10 bases. Germline V gene lookup returns CDR1 SGHKS and CDR2 YYEKEE (reference sequence). The CDR3 covers 14 residues. Trimming at V came to 3 bases and at J to 8 bases, leaving 4 bases not matched to a gene. The CDR3 sequence: CASSSDRGREKLFF. The CDR3 nucleotides read TGTGCCAGCAGCTCCGACAGGGGGCGAGAAAAACTGTTTTTT.

This clonotype was detected a few times. The CDR3 DNA reads TGTGCCAGCACGCCCAATAGCAATCAGCCCCAGCATTTT. Residues: CASTPNSNQPQHF. This chain uses TRBV6-5 with TRBJ1-5; D unclear. There are 13 residues in the CDR3. Germline V gives CDR1 MNHEY, CDR2 SVGAGI. The V gene lost 7 bases and the J gene lost 0 bases, with 7 bases spanning the gap.

This clonotype has at least ten counts. V is TRBV28 and J is TRBJ1-5, with a possible D match to TRBD1 (5 bases). The CDR3 runs to 13 residues. Looked up from germline, CDR1 is MDHEN and CDR2 is SYDVKM. Trimming shortened V by 3 bases and J by 4 bases, and 7 bases separated the two germline ends. CDR3 protein: CASSFSGNQPQHF. The CDR3 region has the DNA TGTGCCAGCAGTTTTTCAGGGAATCAGCCCCAGCATTTT.

This clonotype was detected many times. The J gene is TRBJ1-2, the V gene TRBV11-2, with 7 positions matching TRBD1. In germline, CDR1 is SGHAT, CDR2 FQNNGV. Trimming removed 5 bases from V and 8 bases from J; junction bases left unmatched: 8. This CDR3 is 13 amino acids long. CDR3 in DNA: TGTGCCAGCAGCCCTAGACAGGGCGGGGGCTACACCTTC. It encodes CASSPRQGGGYTF.

The V call is TRBV12-3 or TRBV12-4, the J call TRBJ2-7; TRBD2 matches 8 bases. J was trimmed by 1 base and V by 5 bases; bases with no gene match: 7. The CDR3 is made up of 15 amino acids. CDR3 nucleotides: TGTGCCAGCAGTCTTAGCGGGGTAAAGTCCTACGAGCAGTACTTC. The encoded protein is CASSLSGVKSYEQYF.